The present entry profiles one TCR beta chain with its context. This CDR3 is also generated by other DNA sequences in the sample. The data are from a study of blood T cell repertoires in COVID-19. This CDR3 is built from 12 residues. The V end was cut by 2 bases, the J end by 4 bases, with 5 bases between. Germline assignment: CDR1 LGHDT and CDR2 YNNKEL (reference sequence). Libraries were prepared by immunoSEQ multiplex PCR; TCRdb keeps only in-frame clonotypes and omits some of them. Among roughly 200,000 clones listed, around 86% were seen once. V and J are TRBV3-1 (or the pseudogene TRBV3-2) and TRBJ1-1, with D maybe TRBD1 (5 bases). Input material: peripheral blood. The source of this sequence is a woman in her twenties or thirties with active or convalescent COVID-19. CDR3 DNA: TGTGCCAGCAGCCAAAGGGGCACTGAAGCTTTCTTT. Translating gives CASSQRGTEAFF.